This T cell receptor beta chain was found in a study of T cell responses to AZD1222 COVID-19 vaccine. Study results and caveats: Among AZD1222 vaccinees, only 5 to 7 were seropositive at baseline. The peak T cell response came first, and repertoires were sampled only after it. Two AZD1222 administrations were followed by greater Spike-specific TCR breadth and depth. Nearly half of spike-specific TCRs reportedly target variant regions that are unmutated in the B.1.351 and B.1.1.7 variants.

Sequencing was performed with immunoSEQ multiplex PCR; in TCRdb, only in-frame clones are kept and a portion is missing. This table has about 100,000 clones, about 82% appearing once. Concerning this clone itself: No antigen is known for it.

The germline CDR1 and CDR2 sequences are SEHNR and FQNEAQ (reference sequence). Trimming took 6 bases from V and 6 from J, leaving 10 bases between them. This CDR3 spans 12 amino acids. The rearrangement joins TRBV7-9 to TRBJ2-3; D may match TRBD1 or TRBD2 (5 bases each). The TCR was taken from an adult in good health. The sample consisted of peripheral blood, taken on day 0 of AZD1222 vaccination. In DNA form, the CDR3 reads TGTGCCAGCAGTTACGAGGGGGATACGCAGTATTTT. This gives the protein CASSYEGDTQYF.